This T cell receptor beta chain was sequenced during a study of blood T cell repertoires in COVID-19. Turning to the study itself: Donors in the United States, Italy and Spain gave samples during acute or convalescent COVID-19.

The length of the CDR3 is 16 residues. Germline CDR1 and CDR2: SGHNT and YYREEE (reference sequence). The J segment lost 3 bases and the V segment lost 3 bases, leaving 9 bases of the junction unmatched. This clone was counted a single time. The authors' processing: Reference gene primers were amplified, and this amplification served to estimate nucleated cell counts. Generated by immunoSEQ multiplex PCR, the TCRdb table keeps only in-frame clones and is missing some. That table furnishes V, J and clone size, whereas the DNA furnished D and trimming. Among some 140,000 clones, roughly four fifths were seen once, and the ten largest hold about 29%.

The TCR was taken from a woman between 55 and 75 years old with acute or convalescent COVID-19. V gene TRBV5-4 combines with J gene TRBJ2-3, with TRBD2 matching over 8 bases. What was sequenced was peripheral blood. The CDR3 here is CASSSYVGLATDTQYF. In DNA, the CDR3 is TGTGCCAGCAGCTCCTATGTTGGACTAGCAACAGATACGCAGTATTTT.